This TCR beta chain was observed in a study of human T cells and chemical hapten exposure. Study-wide context: Upper inner arm skin measuring approximately 2 cm by approximately 2 cm received 2% DPC for sensitization. Slight differences in pooled library volume were the main source of varying TCR yields across samples. Regarding the study as a whole: Positively correlated with patch test score were the counts of PT1 expanded TCRs.

Only a few counts were recorded for this clonotype. Its cognate antigen is unknown. This CDR3 spans 14 amino acids. V lost 0 bases and J lost 6, with 11 bases in between. CDR1 and CDR2 from the germline V gene are MNHEY and SVGAGI. In TCRdb, the RACE reads were re-called with MiXCR into one record per CDR3 protein. The sample records fewer than 400,000 distinct CDR3 sequences, approximately 6.9% being singletons. Noted time point: patch test 1, 2 weeks after DPC sensitization. Specified treatment: therapeutic diphenylcyclopropenone sensitization with weekly scalp DPC. Blood was collected ahead of every patch test applied.

The TCR sequence derives from a woman aged 18-29 years with alopecia areata. Some clones in this sample may be carry-over from other donors' samples. The input for sequencing was whole blood, taken in connection with sensitization to the hapten diphenylcyclopropenone (DPC). The chain links TRBV6-5 to TRBJ1-2; a weak D match, TRBD1 (5 bases). The chain's CDR3 is CASSYSPGNDGYTF. CDR3 DNA: TGTGCCAGCAGTTACTCGCCAGGGAACGATGGCTACACCTTC.